The 20 T cell receptor beta chains below come from one sample, sequenced in a study of CD8 T cells in ankylosing spondylitis. Using its own MiXCR run on the 5' RACE reads, TCRdb lists one record per CDR3 protein. The data hold 200,000 to 300,000 distinct CDR3 sequences, with over 9.5% observed a single time. The sequencing sample was made of blood, either unsorted or a sorted T cell fraction (not recorded which). Receptor source: a male donor with ankylosing spondylitis or in good health (not recorded which).

The table lists this clonotype with many counts. The chain employs TRBV12-3 or TRBV12-4 and TRBJ1-1; possibly TRBD1 for D (5 bases). The CDR3 is made up of 13 amino acids. V was shortened by 4 bases and J by 4 bases, with 10 bases between the two germline ends. The CDR3 reads CASSSGALTEAFF. In DNA form, the CDR3 reads TGTGCCAGCAGTTCCGGGGCCCTCACTGAAGCTTTCTTT.

This clonotype was counted at least ten times. CDR3 sequence reads: CASSHLGGETQYF. CDR3 sequence (DNA): TGTGCCAGCAGCCACCTGGGGGGGGAGACCCAGTACTTC. V is TRBV7-2 and J is TRBJ2-5, with 7 bases matching TRBD2. The CDR3 is 13 residues long. The ends lost 5 bases at V and 5 bases at J; junction bases unmatched: 5. The germline V gene encodes CDR1 SGHTA and CDR2 FQGNSA.

J is TRBJ2-7 and V is TRBV30, with D maybe TRBD2 (5 bases). The CDR3 spans 13 residues. Trimming left V 7 bases short and J 0 bases short, with 13 bases between. CDR1 and CDR2 (germline): GTSNPN, SVGIG (reference sequence). The CDR3 region is CAYHSGSSYEQYF. The CDR3 DNA is TGTGCCTACCACTCTGGGAGCTCCTACGAGCAGTACTTC.

This clonotype was picked up many times. V usage is TRBV9 and J usage is TRBJ2-1, with a tentative D call TRBD1 (6 bases). Trimming removed 3 bases at V and 8 bases at J, with 15 bases between. This CDR3 region has 14 residues. Germline values: CDR1 SGDLS, CDR2 YYNGEE. The CDR3 DNA reads TGTGCCAGCAGCGGGACCCTAGGGGGAGATGAGCAGTTCTTC. Amino acids: CASSGTLGGDEQFF.

The chain combines TRBV30 with TRBJ1-2, with D hard to call. The ends were cut back, 8 bases at V and 1 base at J, with 11 bases in the middle. The CDR3 consists of 12 residues. Germline lookup yields CDR1 GTSNPN and CDR2 SVGIG (reference sequence). The CDR3 nucleotides are TGTGCCCGGGCTGGGATTAACTATGGCTACACCTTC. This encodes CARAGINYGYTF.

This clonotype was seen at least ten times. The rearrangement joins TRBV20-1 to TRBJ1-1, with D possibly matching TRBD1 (6 bases). CDR3 size: 14 residues. Germline V gene sequence: CDR1 DFQATT, CDR2 SNEGSKA (reference sequence). Trimming stripped 2 bases from V and 5 bases from J, with 15 bases between. This CDR3 is CSARNLAGETEAFF. CDR3 DNA sequence: TGCAGTGCTAGAAATCTCGCAGGGGAAACTGAAGCTTTCTTT.

At least ten counts were recorded for this clonotype. The chain joins TRBV20-1 to TRBJ2-1; 9 nucleotides align to TRBD1. The CDR3 runs 14 residues. After removal of 3 bases from V and 6 bases from J, the junction contained 6 bases not matched to a gene. Germline V gives CDR1 DFQATT, CDR2 SNEGSKA (reference sequence). This chain's CDR3 is CSASRQGQGNEQFF. CDR3 nucleotides: TGCAGTGCTAGCCGACAGGGACAGGGCAATGAGCAGTTCTTC.

This clonotype was recorded at least ten times. CDR3 residues: CASSYGVAGGYEQYF. CDR3 DNA: TGTGCCAGCAGTTACGGGGTAGCGGGAGGGTACGAGCAGTACTTC. The chain joins TRBV6-2 or TRBV6-3 to TRBJ2-7; 11 bases are a match to TRBD2. Germline V gene lookup returns CDR1 MNHEY and CDR2 SVGEGT. The CDR3 totals 15 residues. V was pared by 2 bases and J by 4 bases, with 4 bases of the junction left unmatched.

The table lists this clonotype with a few counts. The genes are TRBV5-1 and TRBJ2-3; the D gene is possibly TRBD2 (5 bases). Between the trimmed V and J ends, which lost 0 bases and 10 bases, there was a span of 12 bases. Germline V gene sequence: CDR1 SGHRS, CDR2 YFSETQ. This CDR3 spans 13 amino acids. The chain's CDR3 is CASSLERAAPQYF. DNA for the CDR3: TGCGCCAGCAGCTTGGAAAGAGCGGCCCCGCAGTATTTT.

This clonotype was found a few times. The chain recombines TRBV11-2 with TRBJ1-2, with D unresolved. Looked up from germline, CDR1 is SGHAT and CDR2 is FQNNGV. The CDR3 length is 14 residues. Trimming shortened V by 1 base and J by 4 bases, and 10 bases separated the two germline ends. The CDR3 DNA is TGTGCCAGCAGCTTAGCTGACGGCCGCTATGGCTACACCTTC. Protein sequence: CASSLADGRYGYTF.

In this sample, this clonotype turned up many times. This chain joins TRBV12-3 or TRBV12-4 and TRBJ2-1, with 7 nucleotides matching TRBD2. J lost 0 bases, V lost 6 bases, and 11 bases had no gene match. The CDR3 is 17 residues long. The CDR3, as DNA: TGTGCCAGCAGACGAACTACTAGCGAGAGCTCCTACAATGAGCAGTTCTTC. Amino acid sequence: CASRRTTSESSYNEQFF.

The CDR3 loop is CASSPPFDRRTDTQYF. As DNA, the CDR3 is TGTGCCAGCAGTCCGCCGTTTGACAGGAGGACAGATACGCAGTATTTT. This chain connects TRBV28 to TRBJ2-3, with D perhaps TRBD1 (6 bases). The CDR3 is 16 amino acids. Germline values: CDR1 MDHEN, CDR2 SYDVKM. The V gene lost 5 bases and the J gene lost 3 bases, with 18 bases spanning the gap.

Ten or more counts support this clonotype. This chain connects TRBV29-1 to TRBJ1-1, with a weak D call TRBD1 (6 bases). Germline V gene sequence: CDR1 SQVTM, CDR2 ANQGSEA. The CDR3 is made up of 17 amino acids. V gave up 7 bases and J gave up 1 base, with 25 bases separating them. CDR3 sequence: CSGTPGHPSGGNTEAFF. In DNA form, the CDR3 reads TGCAGCGGGACTCCGGGACACCCTTCTGGGGGGAACACTGAAGCTTTCTTT.

Many counts were recorded for this clonotype. The chain links TRBV5-1 to TRBJ2-3; no firm D call. The CDR3 sequence is 15 residues long. Trimming pared 2 bases from V and 0 bases from J, leaving 10 bases between. Germline V CDR1 and CDR2: SGHRS, YFSETQ. DNA of the CDR3: TGCGCCAGCAGCTTCGACGGCTCTAGCACAGATACGCAGTATTTT. It translates to CASSFDGSSTDTQYF.

This clonotype was observed at least ten times. This chain connects TRBV5-1 to TRBJ2-1; 8 nucleotides agree with TRBD2. Germline loops: CDR1 SGHRS, CDR2 YFSETQ. This CDR3 spans 14 amino acids. V lost 3 bases to trimming and J lost 3 bases; unmatched junction nucleotides: 2. The CDR3: CASSSSGGYNEQFF. For the CDR3, the DNA is TGCGCCAGCAGCTCCAGCGGGGGCTACAATGAGCAGTTCTTC.

This clonotype has ten or more counts. The chain employs TRBV7-9 and TRBJ1-1; D not certain. Trimming removed 1 base from V and 4 bases from J, with 13 bases in between. Germline assignment: CDR1 SEHNR and CDR2 FQNEAQ (reference sequence). The CDR3 is 15 residues long. The chain's CDR3 is CASSLVSGDGTEAFF. The DNA of the CDR3 is TGTGCCAGCAGCTTAGTGAGCGGGGATGGCACTGAAGCTTTCTTT.

This clonotype was found many times. The chain is built from TRBV18 and TRBJ2-1; 13 bases map to TRBD2. The CDR3 is made up of 18 amino acids. Losses at the gene ends were 3 bases for V and 4 bases for J; bases not matched to a gene: 9. Germline V gene lookup returns CDR1 KGHSH and CDR2 LQKENI. CDR3 protein: CASSPPRGLAGTYNEQFF. As DNA, the CDR3 is TGTGCCAGCTCACCCCCTCGGGGACTAGCGGGGACGTACAATGAGCAGTTCTTC.

This clonotype was seen at least ten times. The chain's CDR3 is CASSHLVGGYYEQYF. Here the CDR3 DNA reads TGTGCCAGCAGCCATCTCGTAGGGGGGTACTACGAGCAGTACTTC. The chain has TRBV3-1 and TRBJ2-7; D could derive from TRBD1 or TRBD2 (6 bases each). Trimming took 3 bases from V and 3 from J, leaving 15 bases between them. The CDR3 is made up of 15 amino acids. Germline CDR1 and CDR2: LGHDT and YNNKEL (reference sequence).

This clonotype has a count of ten or more. This chain links TRBV5-1 with TRBJ2-1, with a weak D call TRBD2 (5 bases). The CDR3 is 14 residues long. Trimming took 1 base from V and 8 from J, leaving 13 bases between them. Germline loops: CDR1 SGHRS, CDR2 YFSETQ. CDR3 loop: CASSLRTGMHEQFF. The CDR3 DNA sequence: TGCGCCAGCAGCTTGAGGACGGGAATGCATGAGCAGTTCTTC. Together with reference TRBV5-1 and TRBJ2-1, the CDR3 gives the full variable domain: KAGVTQTPRYLIKTRGQQVTLSCSPISGHRSVSWYQQTPGQGLQFLFEYFSETQRNKGNFPGRFSGRQFSNSRSEMNVSTLELGDSALYLCASSLRTGMHEQFFGPGTRLTVL.

As concerns this clonotype: This may arise from a read error, as a much more abundant clone is one base away. The CDR3 sequence is CASPTSGLEGTQYF. CDR3 DNA: TGCGCCAGTCCGACTAGCGGGCTCGAAGGGACCCAGTACTTC. This sequence joins TRBV10-1 and TRBJ2-5; 10 nucleotides align to TRBD2. The CDR3 covers 14 residues. CDR1 is WNHNN, CDR2 SYGVQD, per germline (reference sequence). Trimming took 9 bases from V and 7 from J; bases not matched to a gene: 11.